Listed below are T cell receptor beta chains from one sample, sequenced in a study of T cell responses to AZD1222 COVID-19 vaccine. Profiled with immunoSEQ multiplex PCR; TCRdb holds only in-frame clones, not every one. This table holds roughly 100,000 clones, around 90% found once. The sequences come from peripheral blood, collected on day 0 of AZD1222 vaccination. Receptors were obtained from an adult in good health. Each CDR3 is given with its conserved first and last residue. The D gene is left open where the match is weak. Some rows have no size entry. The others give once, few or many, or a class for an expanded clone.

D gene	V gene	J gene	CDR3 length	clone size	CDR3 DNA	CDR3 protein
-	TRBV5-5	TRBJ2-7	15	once	TGTGCCAGCAGCTTCGGGGACAATCTTTCCTACGAGCAGTACTTC	CASSFGDNLSYEQYF
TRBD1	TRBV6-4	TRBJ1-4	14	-	TGTGCCAGCAGTGAGGGGACAGCTAATGAAAAACTGTTTTTT	CASSEGTANEKLFF
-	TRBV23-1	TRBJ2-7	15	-	TGCGCCAGCAGTCAATCGGATATTAAGCCCTACGAGCAGTACTTC	CASSQSDIKPYEQYF
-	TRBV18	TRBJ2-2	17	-	TGTGCCAGCTCACCACCCTTGGGGAGCTCGAACACCGGGGAGCTGTTTTTT	CASSPPLGSSNTGELFF
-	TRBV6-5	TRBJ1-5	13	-	TGTGCCAGCAGCAGGGAGGTGAGGGAGCCCCAGCATTTT	CASSREVREPQHF
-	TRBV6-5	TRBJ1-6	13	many	TGTGCCAGCAATGGGGAACCTAATTCACCCCTCCACTTT	CASNGEPNSPLHF
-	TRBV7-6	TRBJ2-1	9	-	TGTGCCAGCAGCTTTGAGCAGTTCTTC	CASSFEQFF
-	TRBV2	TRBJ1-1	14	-	TGTGCCAGCATTCGGGACGGCCAGAGAACTGAAGCTTTCTTT	CASIRDGQRTEAFF
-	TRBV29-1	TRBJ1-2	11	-	TGCAGCGATGCGGAGGGGTATGGCTACACCTTC	CSDAEGYGYTF
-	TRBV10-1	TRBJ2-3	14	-	TGCGCCAGCCTCACACAGGGAAGCACAGATACGCAGTATTTT	CASLTQGSTDTQYF
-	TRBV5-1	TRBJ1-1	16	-	TGCGCCAGCAGCAGCCCCCTGAGAAGGCGGAGTCAAAGGGCTTTCTTT	CASSSPLRRRSQRAFF
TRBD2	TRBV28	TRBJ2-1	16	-	TGTGCCAGCAGTACCTTAGCGGGGGGGCCATTACTCGAGCAGTTCTTC	CASSTLAGGPLLEQFF
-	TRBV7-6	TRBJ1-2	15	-	TGTGCCAGCAGCTTAACCCCACAGGGAGGTGATGGCTACACCTTC	CASSLTPQGGDGYTF
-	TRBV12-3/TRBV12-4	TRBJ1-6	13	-	TGTGCCAGCAGAGATAGCGGAAATTCACCCCTCCACTTT	CASRDSGNSPLHF
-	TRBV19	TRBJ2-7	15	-	TGTGCCAGTAGTGAAGCGGCAGGGTACTCCTACGAGCAGTACTTC	CASSEAAGYSYEQYF
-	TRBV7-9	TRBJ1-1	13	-	TGTGCCAGCAACCCGTCTACCAACACTGAAGCTTTCTTT	CASNPSTNTEAFF
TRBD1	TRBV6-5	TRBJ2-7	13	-	TGTGCCAGCTCCAAAAAAGTCGGGACAGGGGTCAACTTC	CASSKKVGTGVNF
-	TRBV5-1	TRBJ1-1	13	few	TGCGCCAGCAGCTTACAGGGGAACACTGAAGCTTTCTTT	CASSLQGNTEAFF
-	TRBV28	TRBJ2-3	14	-	TGTGCCAGCAGTTTAACGGGGGGCACAGATACGCAGTATTTT	CASSLTGGTDTQYF
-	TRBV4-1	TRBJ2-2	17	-	TGCGCCAGCAGCCTTGTGTACCAGCCCGAATTCACCGGGGAGCTGTTTTTT	CASSLVYQPEFTGELFF
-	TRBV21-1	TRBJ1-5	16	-	TGTGCCAGCAGCACGGAGACAGGGAGGGGCAATCAGCCCCAGCATTTT	CASSTETGRGNQPQHF
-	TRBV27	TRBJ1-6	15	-	TGTGCCAGCAGTTTATCCGCGGGAGATAATTCACCCCTCCACTTT	CASSLSAGDNSPLHF
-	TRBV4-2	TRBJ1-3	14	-	TGTGCCAGCAGCCAACCAGGGCCCGGCACCACCATATATTTT	CASSQPGPGTTIYF
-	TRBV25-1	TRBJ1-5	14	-	TGTGCCAGCAGTGAAGAGGGGGAAAGTCAGCCCCAGCATTTT	CASSEEGESQPQHF
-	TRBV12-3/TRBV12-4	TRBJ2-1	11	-	TGTGCCAGCAGTTCCTTCAATGAGCAGTTCTTC	CASSSFNEQFF
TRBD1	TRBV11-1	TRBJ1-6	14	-	TGTGCCAGCAGCTCCCCGGGACAGGGTTCCCTCCTCCACTTT	CASSSPGQGSLLHF
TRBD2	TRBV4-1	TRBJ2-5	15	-	TGCGCCAGCAGCCAGGTAGCGGGGGGGCAAGAGACCCAGTACTTC	CASSQVAGGQETQYF
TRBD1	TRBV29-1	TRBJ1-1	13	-	TGCAGCGTCCCCGGGACAGAGAACACTGAAGCTTTCTTT	CSVPGTENTEAFF
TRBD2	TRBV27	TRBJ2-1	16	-	TGTGCCAGCAGTTTCAAAGCGGGGAACTCCTACAATGAGCAGTTCTTC	CASSFKAGNSYNEQFF
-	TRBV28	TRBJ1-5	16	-	TGTGCCAGCACAACGTGGGGCAGGGGTGGGAATCAGCCCCAGCATTTT	CASTTWGRGGNQPQHF
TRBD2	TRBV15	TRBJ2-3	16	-	TGTGCCACCACTTCAGGACAGCGGGGGATCGCAGATACGCAGTATTTT	CATTSGQRGIADTQYF
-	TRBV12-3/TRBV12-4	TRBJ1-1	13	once	TGTGCCAGCAGTCCCAGTGTGAACACTGAAGCTTTCTTT	CASSPSVNTEAFF
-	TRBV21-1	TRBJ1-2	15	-	TGTGCCAGCAGCGAAGATTCAGGGGGAACTTATGGCTACACCTTC	CASSEDSGGTYGYTF
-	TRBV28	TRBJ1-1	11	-	TGTGCCAGCAGTCCGGACGGAAAAGCTTTCTTT	CASSPDGKAFF
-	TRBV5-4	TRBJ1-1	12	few	TGTGCCAGCAGCGGACAGTACACTGAAGCTTTCTTT	CASSGQYTEAFF
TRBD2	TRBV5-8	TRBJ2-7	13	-	TGTGCCAGCGGACTAGCGGGGCCTGGAGAGCAGTACTTC	CASGLAGPGEQYF
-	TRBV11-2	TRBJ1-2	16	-	TGTGCCAGCAGCTTGAAGCCCGAAGACCCCAACTATGGCTACACCTTC	CASSLKPEDPNYGYTF
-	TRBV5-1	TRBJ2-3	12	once	TGCGCCAGCAGTACTAGCACAGATACGCAGTATTTT	CASSTSTDTQYF
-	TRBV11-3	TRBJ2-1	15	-	TGTGCCAGCAGCTTAGGGTCAGACGCTTACAATGAGCAGTTCTTC	CASSLGSDAYNEQFF
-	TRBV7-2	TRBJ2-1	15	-	TGTGCCAGCAGCTTAGTCAGGGATTACTACAATGAGCAGTTCTTC	CASSLVRDYYNEQFF
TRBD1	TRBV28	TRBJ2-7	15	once	TGTGCCAGCAGTTCGACGGGACAGGGGCACCACGAGCAGTACTTC	CASSSTGQGHHEQYF
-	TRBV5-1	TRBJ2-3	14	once	TGCGCCAGCAGTTTCAGCGCTAGCACAGATACGCAGTATTTT	CASSFSASTDTQYF
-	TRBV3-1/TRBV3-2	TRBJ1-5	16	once	TGTGCCAGCAGCTCAAGGGTACCTTTTTCGGATCAGCCCCAGCATTTT	CASSSRVPFSDQPQHF
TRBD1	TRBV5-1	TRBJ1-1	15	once	TGCGCCAGCGGGAGAACAGGGGGCGGGGGCACTGAAGCTTTCTTT	CASGRTGGGGTEAFF
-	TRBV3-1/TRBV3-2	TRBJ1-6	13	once	TGTGCCAGCAGCCAAGGTCAGGGGTCCTCCCTCCACTTT	CASSQGQGSSLHF
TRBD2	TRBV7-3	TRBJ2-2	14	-	TGTGCCAGCAGCTCGGGACTAGCGGGCGGGGAGCTGTTTTTT	CASSSGLAGGELFF
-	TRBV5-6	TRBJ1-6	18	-	TGTGCCAGCAGCTTACTTCGAGCTAGGAGCTCCTATAATTCACCCCTCCACTTT	CASSLLRARSSYNSPLHF
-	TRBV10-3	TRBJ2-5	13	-	TGTGCCATCGGAAGACTACCGGGGGAGACCCAGTACTTC	CAIGRLPGETQYF
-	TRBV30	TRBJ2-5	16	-	TGTGCCTGGAGCAGGCCCCGGACAGCACTCCAAGAGACCCAGTACTTC	CAWSRPRTALQETQYF
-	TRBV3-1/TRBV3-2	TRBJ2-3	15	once	TGTGCCAGCAGCCAAGACGGGAACAGGGCTGATACGCAGTATTTT	CASSQDGNRADTQYF